This T cell receptor beta chain was retrieved from a study of T cells in Graves' hyperthyroidism and ophthalmopathy. Comments on this clonotype: Antigen unknown. The germline gene is not matched at one end of the junction; a read error may be the cause.

Germline V CDR1 and CDR2: SNHLY, FYNNEI. The CDR3 has 14 residues. Stable Graves' hyperthyroidism denoted no ophthalmopathy progression over 18 months. Investigators excluded patients with uncontrolled infection, other autoimmune disease, pregnancy or lactation. The investigators amplified TCR beta CDR3 regions from RNA transcripts. Primed by the HTBI set, a first-round RT-PCR was run on the TCR CDR3. TCRdb independently ran MiXCR on the multiplex PCR reads; one entry per CDR3 protein. The data show some 720,000 distinct CDR3 sequences, 15% to 20% seen once. General study findings and limits: Blood also showed most of the thyroid clonotypes that were expanded above 0.001.

The TCR originated in a man between 18 and 29 years old with Graves' hyperthyroidism. The chain carries TRBV2 and TRBJ2-5, with TRBD1 identical over 7 bases. Sequencing was done on a sample of blood. As DNA, the CDR3 is TGTGCCAGCATTGAAAGACAGGGTCAAGAGACCCAGTACTTC. Its protein is CASIERQGQETQYF. The full variable domain, rest sourced from reference TRBV2 and TRBJ2-5, is EPEVTQTPSHQVTQMGQEVILRCVPISNHLYFYWYRQILGQKVEFLVSFYNNEISEKSEIFDDQFSVERPDGSNFTLKIRSTKLEDSAMYFCASIERQGQETQYFGPGTRLLVL.